This T cell receptor (beta chain) originates from a study of blood T cell repertoires in COVID-19. The overall study: From the United States, Italy and Spain came samples of acute and convalescent COVID-19.

Germline values: CDR1 GTSNPN, CDR2 SVGIG (reference sequence). V was clipped by 3 bases and J by 7 bases, with 12 bases between them. CDR3 length: 12 amino acids. As originally analysed: Reference gene primer amplification gave estimated nucleated cell counts. Generated by immunoSEQ multiplex PCR, the TCRdb table keeps only in-frame clones and is missing some. The DNA gave D and trimming, while V, J and clone size come from that table. In the table there are around 170,000 clones, around two thirds of which are singletons. Sequenced material: peripheral blood. This clonotype was sampled from an elderly woman with acute or convalescent COVID-19. The chain is built from TRBV30 and TRBJ1-2; D might be TRBD1 (5 bases). CDR3 loop: CAWSTTVGGYTF. DNA for the CDR3: TGTGCCTGGAGCACGACAGTCGGTGGCTACACCTTC. Drawing the rest from reference TRBV30 and TRBJ1-2, the complete variable domain is SQTIHQWPATLVQPVGSPLSLECTVEGTSNPNLYWYRQAAGRGLQLLFYSVGIGQISSEVPQNLSASRPQDRQFILSSKKLLLSDSGFYLCAWSTTVGGYTFGSGTRLTVV.